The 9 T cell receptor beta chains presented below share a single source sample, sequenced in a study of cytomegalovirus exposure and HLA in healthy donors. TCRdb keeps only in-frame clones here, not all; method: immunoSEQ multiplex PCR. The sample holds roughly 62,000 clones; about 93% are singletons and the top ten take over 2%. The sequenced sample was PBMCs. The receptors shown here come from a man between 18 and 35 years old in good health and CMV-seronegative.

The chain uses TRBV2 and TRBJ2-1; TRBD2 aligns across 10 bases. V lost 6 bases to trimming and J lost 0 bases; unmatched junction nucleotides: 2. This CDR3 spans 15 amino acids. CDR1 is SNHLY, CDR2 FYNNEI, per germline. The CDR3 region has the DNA TGTGCCAGCAGACGACTAGCGGGCTCCTACAATGAGCAGTTCTTC. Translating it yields CASRRLAGSYNEQFF.

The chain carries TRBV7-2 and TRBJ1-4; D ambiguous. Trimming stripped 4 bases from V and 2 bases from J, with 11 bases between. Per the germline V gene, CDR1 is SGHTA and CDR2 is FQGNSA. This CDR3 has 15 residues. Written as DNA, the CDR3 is TGTGCCAGCAGCTCCCCTCTTCTCACTAATGAAAAACTGTTTTTT. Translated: CASSSPLLTNEKLFF.

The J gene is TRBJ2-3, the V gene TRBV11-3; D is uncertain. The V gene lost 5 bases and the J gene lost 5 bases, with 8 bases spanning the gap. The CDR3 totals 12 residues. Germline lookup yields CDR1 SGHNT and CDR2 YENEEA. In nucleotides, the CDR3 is TGTGCCAGCAGCACAGCCGGAGATACGCAGTATTTT. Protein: CASSTAGDTQYF.

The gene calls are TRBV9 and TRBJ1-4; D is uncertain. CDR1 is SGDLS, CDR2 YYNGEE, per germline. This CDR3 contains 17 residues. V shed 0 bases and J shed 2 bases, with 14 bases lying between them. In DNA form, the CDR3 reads TGTGCCAGCAGCGTAGGTGTTAGCGGTCTGACTAATGAAAAACTGTTTTTT. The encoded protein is CASSVGVSGLTNEKLFF. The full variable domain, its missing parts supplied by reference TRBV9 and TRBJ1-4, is DSGVTQTPKHLITATGQRVTLRCSPRSGDLSVYWYQQSLDQGLQFLIQYYNGEERAKGNILERFSAQQFPDLHSELNLSSLELGDSALYFCASSVGVSGLTNEKLFFGSGTQLSVL.

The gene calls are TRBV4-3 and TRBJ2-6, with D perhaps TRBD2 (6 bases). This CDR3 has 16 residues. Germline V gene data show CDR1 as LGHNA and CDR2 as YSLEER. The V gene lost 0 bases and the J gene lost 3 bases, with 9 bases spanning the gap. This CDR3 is CASSQDGGNGANVLTF. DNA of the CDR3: TGCGCCAGCAGCCAAGATGGGGGGAATGGGGCCAACGTCCTGACTTTC.

The CDR3 region has the DNA TGTGCCAGCAGTCCCCAAGGAGGCACTGAAGCTTTCTTT. Protein: CASSPQGGTEAFF. The chain has TRBV27 and TRBJ1-1; D gene uncertain. The V gene's germline CDR1 is MNHEY and CDR2 SMNVEV (reference sequence). The CDR3 has 13 amino acids. Trimming removed 5 bases at V and 4 bases at J, with 11 bases between.

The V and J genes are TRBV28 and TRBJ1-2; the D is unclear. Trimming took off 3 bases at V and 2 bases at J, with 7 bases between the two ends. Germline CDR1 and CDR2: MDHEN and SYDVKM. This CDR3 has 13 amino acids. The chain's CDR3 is CASSFTENYGYTF. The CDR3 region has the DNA TGTGCCAGCAGTTTTACAGAGAACTATGGCTACACCTTC.

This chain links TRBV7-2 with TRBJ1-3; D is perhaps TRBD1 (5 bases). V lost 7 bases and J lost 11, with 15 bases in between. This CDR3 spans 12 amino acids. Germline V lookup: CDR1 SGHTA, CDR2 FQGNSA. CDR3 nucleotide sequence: TGTGCCAGCACTACGGAGGGGTTATCCATATATTTT. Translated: CASTTEGLSIYF. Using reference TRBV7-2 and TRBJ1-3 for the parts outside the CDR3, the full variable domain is GAGVSQSPSNKVTEKGKDVELRCDPISGHTALYWYRQSLGQGLEFLIYFQGNSAPDKSGLPSDRFSAERTGGSVSTLTIQRTQQEDSAVYLCASTTEGLSIYFGEGSWLTVV.

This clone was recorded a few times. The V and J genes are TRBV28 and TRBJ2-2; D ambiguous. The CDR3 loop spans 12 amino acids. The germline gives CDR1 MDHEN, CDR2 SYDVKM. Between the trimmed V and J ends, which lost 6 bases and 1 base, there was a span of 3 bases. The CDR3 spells CASSRNTGELFF. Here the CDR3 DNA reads TGTGCCAGCAGCCGGAACACCGGGGAGCTGTTTTTT.